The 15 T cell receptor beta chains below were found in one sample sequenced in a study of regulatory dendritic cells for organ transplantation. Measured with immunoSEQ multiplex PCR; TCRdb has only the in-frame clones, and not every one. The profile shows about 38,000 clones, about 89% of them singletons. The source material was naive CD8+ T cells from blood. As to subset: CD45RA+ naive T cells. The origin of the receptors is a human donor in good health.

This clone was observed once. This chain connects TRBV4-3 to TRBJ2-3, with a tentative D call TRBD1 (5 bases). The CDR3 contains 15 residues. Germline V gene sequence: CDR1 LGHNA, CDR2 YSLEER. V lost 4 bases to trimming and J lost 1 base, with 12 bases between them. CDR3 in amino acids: CASSPLVGGTDTQYF. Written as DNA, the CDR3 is TGCGCCAGCAGCCCCCTTGTAGGGGGCACAGATACGCAGTATTTT.

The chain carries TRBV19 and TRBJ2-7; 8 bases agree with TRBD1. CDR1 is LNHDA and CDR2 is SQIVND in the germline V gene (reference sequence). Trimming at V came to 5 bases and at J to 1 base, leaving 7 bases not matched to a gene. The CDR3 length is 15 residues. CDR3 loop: CASSAGTGSSYEQYF. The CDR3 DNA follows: TGTGCCAGTAGTGCAGGGACAGGATCTTCCTACGAGCAGTACTTC.

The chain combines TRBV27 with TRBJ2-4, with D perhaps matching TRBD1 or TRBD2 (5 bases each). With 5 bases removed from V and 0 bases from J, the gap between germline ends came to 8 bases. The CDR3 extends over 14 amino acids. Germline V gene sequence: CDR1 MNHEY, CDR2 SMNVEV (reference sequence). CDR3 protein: CASSDGTAKNIQYF. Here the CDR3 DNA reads TGTGCCAGCAGTGACGGGACAGCCAAAAACATTCAGTACTTC.

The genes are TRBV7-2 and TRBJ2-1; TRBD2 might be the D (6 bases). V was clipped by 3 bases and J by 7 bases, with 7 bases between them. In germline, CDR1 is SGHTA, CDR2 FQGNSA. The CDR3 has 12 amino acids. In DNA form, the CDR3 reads TGTGCCAGCAGCTTCCGGGGGAATGAGCAGTTCTTC. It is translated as CASSFRGNEQFF.

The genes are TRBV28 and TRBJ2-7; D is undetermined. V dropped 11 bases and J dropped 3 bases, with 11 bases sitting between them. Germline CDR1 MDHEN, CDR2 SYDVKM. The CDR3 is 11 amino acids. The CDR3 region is CASFRGYEQYF. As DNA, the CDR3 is TGTGCCTCATTTCGAGGCTACGAGCAGTACTTC.

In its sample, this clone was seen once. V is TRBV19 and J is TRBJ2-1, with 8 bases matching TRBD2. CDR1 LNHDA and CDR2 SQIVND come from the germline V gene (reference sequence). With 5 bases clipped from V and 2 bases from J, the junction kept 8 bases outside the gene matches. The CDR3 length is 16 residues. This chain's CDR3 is CASSLPGLGAYNEQFF. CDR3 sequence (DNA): TGTGCCAGTAGTTTACCGGGACTAGGAGCCTACAATGAGCAGTTCTTC.

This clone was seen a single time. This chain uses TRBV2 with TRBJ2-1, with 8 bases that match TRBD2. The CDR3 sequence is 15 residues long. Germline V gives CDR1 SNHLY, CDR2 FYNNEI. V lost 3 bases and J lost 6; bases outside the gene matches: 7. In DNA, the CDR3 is TGTGCCAGCAGTGAGGGGACTAGTACCCCCAATGAGCAGTTCTTC. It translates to CASSEGTSTPNEQFF.

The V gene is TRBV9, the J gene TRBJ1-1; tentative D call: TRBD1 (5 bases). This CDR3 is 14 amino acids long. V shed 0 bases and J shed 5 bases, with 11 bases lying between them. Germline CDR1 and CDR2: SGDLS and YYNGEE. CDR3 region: CASSVVQGGTEAFF. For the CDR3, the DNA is TGTGCCAGCAGCGTAGTTCAGGGCGGAACTGAAGCTTTCTTT.

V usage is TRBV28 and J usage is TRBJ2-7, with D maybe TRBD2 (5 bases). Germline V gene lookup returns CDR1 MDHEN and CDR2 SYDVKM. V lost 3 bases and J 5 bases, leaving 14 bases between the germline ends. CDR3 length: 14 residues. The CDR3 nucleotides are TGTGCCAGCAGTTTTCCTGGGAGCGCGAACGAGCAGTACTTC. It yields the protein CASSFPGSANEQYF.

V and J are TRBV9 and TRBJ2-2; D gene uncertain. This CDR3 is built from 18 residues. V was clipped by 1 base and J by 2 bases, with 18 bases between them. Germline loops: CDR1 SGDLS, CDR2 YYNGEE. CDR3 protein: CASSVSRSLSLNTGELFF. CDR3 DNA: TGTGCCAGCAGCGTATCTCGCAGCCTAAGCCTCAACACCGGGGAGCTGTTTTTT.

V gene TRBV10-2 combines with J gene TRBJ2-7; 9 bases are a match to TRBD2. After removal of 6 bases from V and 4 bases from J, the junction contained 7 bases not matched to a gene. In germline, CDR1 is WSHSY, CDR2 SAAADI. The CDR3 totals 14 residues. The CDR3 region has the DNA TGCGCCAGCAGCCCGGGACTAGCCAATTACGAGCAGTACTTC. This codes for CASSPGLANYEQYF.

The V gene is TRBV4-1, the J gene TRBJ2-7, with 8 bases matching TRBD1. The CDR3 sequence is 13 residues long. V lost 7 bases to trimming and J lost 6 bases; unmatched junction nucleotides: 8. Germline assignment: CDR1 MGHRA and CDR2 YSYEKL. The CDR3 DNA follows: TGCGCCAGCAATCCGACAGGGGTCGGCGAGCAGTACTTC. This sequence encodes CASNPTGVGEQYF.

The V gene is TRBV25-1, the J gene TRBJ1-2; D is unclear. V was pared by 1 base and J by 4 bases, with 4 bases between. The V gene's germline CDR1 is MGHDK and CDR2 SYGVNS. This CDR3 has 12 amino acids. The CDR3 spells CASSEFGYGYTF. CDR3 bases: TGTGCCAGCAGTGAATTTGGCTATGGCTACACCTTC.

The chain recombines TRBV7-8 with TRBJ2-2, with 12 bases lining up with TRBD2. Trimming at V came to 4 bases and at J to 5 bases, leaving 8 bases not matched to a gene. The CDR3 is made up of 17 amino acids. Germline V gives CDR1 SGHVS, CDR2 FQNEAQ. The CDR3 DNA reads TGTGCCAGCAGCTCCATGACTAGCGGGAGCGCAACCGGGGAGCTGTTTTTT. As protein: CASSSMTSGSATGELFF.

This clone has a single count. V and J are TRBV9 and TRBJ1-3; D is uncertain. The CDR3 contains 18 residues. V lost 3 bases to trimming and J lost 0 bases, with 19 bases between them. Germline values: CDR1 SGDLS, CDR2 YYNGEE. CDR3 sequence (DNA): TGTGCCAGCAGCGATAACCAACATTCAGCGAGCTCTGGAAACACCATATATTTT. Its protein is CASSDNQHSASSGNTIYF.